Listed below are T cell receptor beta chains from one sample, sequenced in a study of CD8+CD57+ T cells in acquired aplastic anemia. Via MiXCR, TCRdb re-called the reads, giving one row per CDR3 protein. The sample shows about 200,000 distinct CDR3 sequences, roughly two thirds of them seen only once. Input material: sorted CD4+, CD8+, or CD8+CD57+ T cells (not recorded which) from PBMCs. The receptor source for this set is a human donor with aplastic anemia. CDR3s include the opening cysteine and the closing phenylalanine or tryptophan. A D gene is named only where the DNA matches it firmly. Size is stated for part of the rows, as once, few or many counts, or as a class when the clone is expanded.

d_call j_call v_call clone_size cdr3_nt cdr3_aa
TRBD2 TRBJ2-1 TRBV7-6 - TGTGCCAGCAGCTTAGCGGGAGGGCCGGCCAATGAGCAGTTCTTC CASSLAGGPANEQFF
TRBD1 TRBJ1-4 TRBV7-2 - TGTGCCAGCAGCTTATGGGGGACAGGGGATGAAAAACTGTTTTTT CASSLWGTGDEKLFF
- TRBJ2-7 TRBV2 - TGTGCCAGCAGTGAGTCTCTAGAAGCCCCCCTTTACGAGCAGTACTTC CASSESLEAPLYEQYF
- TRBJ2-7 TRBV7-8 - TGTGCCAGCAGCTCTTTGGGGACGAAGACCTACGAGCAGTACTTC CASSSLGTKTYEQYF
- TRBJ1-6 TRBV6-1 - TGTGCCAGCAGACCGGGGGTTTCCGGGTCACCCCTCCACTTT CASRPGVSGSPLHF
- TRBJ2-3 TRBV10-3 few TGTGCCATCAGTGGACTAGTTGGTACAGATACGCAGTATTTT CAISGLVGTDTQYF
- TRBJ1-1 TRBV29-1 - TGCAGCGTCGGCCGGGAGGTTATGAGCACTGAAGCTTTCTTT CSVGREVMSTEAFF
- TRBJ1-1 TRBV20-1 few TGCAGTGCTAGAGTAGGGGAGACTGAAGCTTTCTTT CSARVGETEAFF
- TRBJ1-2 TRBV7-2 few TGTGCCAGCAGCTTATCGGGACGCCGGGGCTACACCTTC CASSLSGRRGYTF
- TRBJ2-6 TRBV5-8 - TGTGCCACCTCGGCCGAGACTGGGGCCAACGTCCTGACTTTC CATSAETGANVLTF
- TRBJ1-6 TRBV7-2 - TGTGCCAGCAGCTTAATGGCCAGGGAGCCGGGGGGACCCCTCCACTTT CASSLMAREPGGPLHF
- TRBJ2-1 TRBV7-3 - TGTGCCAGCAGCTTAGACAGTCTTGGGTCCTACAATGAGCAGTTCTTC CASSLDSLGSYNEQFF
- TRBJ2-1 TRBV12-3/TRBV12-4 - TGTGCCAGTAACCGGGGGTACAATGAGCAGTTCTTC CASNRGYNEQFF
- TRBJ2-2 TRBV20-1 - TGCAGTGCTAGAGGTCCAGTCGGGGAGCTGTTTTTT CSARGPVGELFF
- TRBJ2-7 TRBV14 - TGTGCCAGCAGCCTCGCGATTGGGTACGAGCAGTACTTC CASSLAIGYEQYF
- TRBJ1-1 TRBV6-5 many TGTGCCAGCAGTTACTCGACGACAATGAACACTGAAGCTTTCTTT CASSYSTTMNTEAFF
TRBD1 TRBJ1-1 TRBV15 - TGTGCCACCAGCAGACCCGGACAGGGGGGGGTTACTGAAGCTTTCTTT CATSRPGQGGVTEAFF
- TRBJ1-1 TRBV3-1 - TGTGCCAGCAGCCAAGATTGGTCCTCCACTGAAGCTTTCTTT CASSQDWSSTEAFF
- TRBJ2-7 TRBV6-1 - TGTGCCAGCAGTGAAGGGGACTCGGGGGAGCAGTACTTC CASSEGDSGEQYF
TRBD1 TRBJ2-2 TRBV9 - TGTGCCAGCAGCGTCGACATTCTGAGGGACAGGGTAGCCACCGGGGAGCTGTTTTTT CASSVDILRDRVATGELFF
- TRBJ1-2 TRBV7-3 - TGTGCCAGCAGCTTAGGAGAACAGTTCCATGGCTACACCTTC CASSLGEQFHGYTF
TRBD1 TRBJ1-2 TRBV20-1 - TGCAGTGCTAGAGTTTTGGACAGGGGTGACTATGGCTACACCTTC CSARVLDRGDYGYTF
TRBD1 TRBJ1-2 TRBV10-3 - TGTGCCATCAGTGAACAGGGGATCGACGGAGGCTATGGCTACACCTTC CAISEQGIDGGYGYTF
- TRBJ1-3 TRBV29-1 - TGCAGCGGAACCTCGGTTGCGGGTTTAAGAAACACCATATATTTT CSGTSVAGLRNTIYF
- TRBJ1-5 TRBV15 few TGTGCCACCAGCCCAGACAGGCAAAAAGGCAATCAGCCCCAGCATTTT CATSPDRQKGNQPQHF
- TRBJ1-2 TRBV4-1 - TGCGCCAGCAGCCAAGATCAAGGGGGACGTGGCTACACCTTC CASSQDQGGRGYTF
- TRBJ1-5 TRBV19 - TGTGCCAGCCGGGACAAACTAGGAGGGAATCAGCCCCAGCATTTT CASRDKLGGNQPQHF
- TRBJ2-7 TRBV5-6 - TGTGCCAGCAGCTTGGCTGGGAAAGGGTCCTACGAGCAGTACTTC CASSLAGKGSYEQYF
- TRBJ2-1 TRBV15 - TGTGCCACCAGCAGAGAGGGGACAAGAGCCTACAATGAGCAGTTCTTC CATSREGTRAYNEQFF
TRBD1 TRBJ1-6 TRBV10-3 - TGTGCCATCAGTGAGGGGGGGGACAGGGCATCACCCCTCCACTTT CAISEGGDRASPLHF
- TRBJ2-1 TRBV5-6 - TGTGCCAGCAGCTCACTGGGCAGTAACTTCTTC CASSSLGSNFF
- TRBJ1-2 TRBV20-1 - TGCAGTGCTGTACAGGGTAGCTACACCTTC CSAVQGSYTF
TRBD2 TRBJ2-3 TRBV5-1 - TGCGCCAGCAGCCAAGGGACTAGCGGAGATACGCAGTATTTT CASSQGTSGDTQYF
TRBD2 TRBJ2-1 TRBV2 many TGTGCCAGCAGTGGAGATGGTAGCGGGGGGATTAGATCCTACAATGAGCAGTTCTTC CASSGDGSGGIRSYNEQFF